Presented here are 17 T cell receptor beta chains from one specimen sequenced in a study of beta chain features in type 1 diabetes. Which antigens these TCRs recognize remains unknown. Every bit of the isolated RNA underwent reverse transcription, so sequencing read expressed TCRB transcripts. Profiling relied on immunoSEQ multiplex PCR, and the TCRdb table lists in-frame clones only, not all of them. The repertoire holds 600,000 to 750,000 clones, with 9.5% to 15% as singletons. Overall study findings and caveats: Shortening that was moderate but significant affected the TCRB CDR3s of Type 1 diabetes patients in all four CD4+ subsets.

The sample comprised naive CD4+ T cells from blood. The source is a man under 40 with type 1 diabetes.

The chain carries TRBV6-1 and TRBJ2-1; unclear D gene. The CDR3 totals 13 residues. V lost 2 bases to trimming and J lost 7 bases, with 9 bases between them. Germline V gene sequence: CDR1 MNHNS, CDR2 SASEGT. CDR3 coding DNA: TGTGCCAGCAGTGAACTTCAACAGAATGAGCAGTTCTTC. Residues: CASSELQQNEQFF.

This clone was recorded only once. The chain joins TRBV7-8 to TRBJ2-6; D perhaps matches TRBD1 (6 bases). This CDR3 is 16 amino acids long. The V and J ends lost 11 bases and 0 bases respectively, with 17 bases between them. Germline CDR1 SGHVS, CDR2 FQNEAQ. Here the CDR3 DNA reads TGTGCCGAGAACCAATGGGGACACTCTGGGGCCAACGTCCTGACTTTC. As protein: CAENQWGHSGANVLTF.

This clone turned up a few times. The genes are TRBV6-5 and TRBJ1-6; TRBD1 aligns across 8 bases. Germline CDR1 reads MNHEY; CDR2 reads SVGAGI. The CDR3 is 12 residues long. CDR3 region: CATGENNSPLHF. CDR3 bases: TGTGCGACAGGGGAGAATAATTCACCCCTCCACTTT.

DNA for the CDR3: TGTGCCAGCAGCTTCGGGACAGGGGAGCAGACCCAGTACTTC. As protein: CASSFGTGEQTQYF. The chain carries TRBV7-2 and TRBJ2-5; 10 bases match TRBD1. CDR1 and CDR2 from the germline V gene are SGHTA and FQGNSA. The CDR3 is 14 amino acids. With 3 bases clipped from V and 6 bases from J, the junction kept 4 bases outside the gene matches.

This clone was seen more than once but under ten times. The V and J genes are TRBV18 and TRBJ1-2, with 9 bases fitting TRBD1. The junction had 6 bases not matched to a gene; V was cut back by 3 bases and J by 4 bases. Germline CDR1 reads KGHSH; CDR2 reads LQKENI. This CDR3 has 15 amino acids. The CDR3 DNA sequence: TGTGCCAGCTCACCTCGGACAGGGGCACGCTATGGCTACACCTTC. This translates into CASSPRTGARYGYTF.

The chain joins TRBV7-8 to TRBJ2-1; D possibly corresponds to TRBD1 (7 bases). Germline CDR1 is SGHVS and CDR2 is FQNEAQ. With 1 base removed from V and 7 bases from J, the gap between germline ends came to 11 bases. The CDR3 runs to 14 residues. This CDR3 reads CASSLDRGGNEQFF. Here the CDR3 DNA reads TGTGCCAGCAGCTTAGACAGGGGAGGAAATGAGCAGTTCTTC.

In this sample, this clone turned up a few times. The chain is built from TRBV29-1 and TRBJ2-7; 10 bases match TRBD1. The CDR3 has 13 residues. Germline V CDR1 and CDR2: SQVTM, ANQGSEA. The V gene end was trimmed by 5 bases and the J gene end by 5 bases; junction bases not matched to a gene: 6. CDR3 sequence reads: CSVRGDRGHEQYF. CDR3 DNA sequence: TGCAGCGTTCGGGGGGACAGGGGCCACGAGCAGTACTTC.

This clone was seen a few times. This chain connects TRBV7-2 to TRBJ2-7, with D possibly matching TRBD2 (5 bases). The CDR3 is made up of 14 amino acids. The V gene's germline CDR1 is SGHTA and CDR2 FQGNSA. V was clipped by 4 bases and J by 6 bases, with 16 bases between them. CDR3 amino acids: CASSSLTGVGEQYF. The CDR3 DNA follows: TGTGCCAGCAGCTCCTTGACCGGGGTCGGCGAGCAGTACTTC.

This chain connects TRBV7-9 to TRBJ2-7; D uncertain. Germline assignment: CDR1 SEHNR and CDR2 FQNEAQ (reference sequence). This CDR3 has 16 residues. Deletions cut 1 base from V and 1 base from J, with 14 bases between. CDR3 in amino acids: CASSLVALPASYEQYF. CDR3 coding DNA: TGTGCCAGCAGCTTAGTGGCGTTACCAGCTTCCTACGAGCAGTACTTC. The full variable domain, completed using reference TRBV7-9 and TRBJ2-7, is DTGVSQNPRHKITKRGQNVTFRCDPISEHNRLYWYRQTLGQGPEFLTYFQNEAQLEKSRLLSDRFSAERPKGSFSTLEIQRTEQGDSAMYLCASSLVALPASYEQYFGPGTRLTVT.

J is TRBJ1-4 and V is TRBV6-5, with 9 bases that match TRBD1. J gave up 7 bases and V 6 bases, and 9 bases lay outside the gene matches. This CDR3 is 15 amino acids long. CDR1 is MNHEY and CDR2 is SVGAGI in the germline V gene. In DNA, the CDR3 is TGTGCCAGCAGGGATGAACAGGGGGCAGGTGAAAAACTGTTTTTT. Translated, it gives CASRDEQGAGEKLFF.

The genes are TRBV5-4 and TRBJ1-1; D unresolved. This CDR3 has 15 residues. The germline CDR1 and CDR2 sequences are SGHNT and YYREEE (reference sequence). Trimming took off 0 bases at V and 0 bases at J, with 9 bases between the two ends. The CDR3 sequence is CASSLVGTMNTEAFF. CDR3 DNA sequence: TGTGCCAGCAGCTTGGTGGGCACCATGAACACTGAAGCTTTCTTT.

The chain employs TRBV6-5 and TRBJ2-7; 8 bases are shared with TRBD1. CDR3 size: 13 residues. CDR1 is MNHEY, CDR2 SVGAGI, per germline. The J segment lost 12 bases and the V segment lost 5 bases, leaving 12 bases of the junction unmatched. The CDR3 bases are TGTGCCAGCAGTATAGCCGGACAGGGCCGTCCGTACTTC. Protein: CASSIAGQGRPYF.

This chain connects TRBV5-1 to TRBJ1-4; no firm D call. The germline gives CDR1 SGHRS, CDR2 YFSETQ. This CDR3 has 16 residues. V lost 2 bases, J lost 8 bases, and 19 bases lay in between. The CDR3 reads CASSFGQTDLGEKLFF. The CDR3 nucleotides are TGCGCCAGCAGCTTTGGGCAGACGGACTTGGGAGAAAAACTGTTTTTT.

The chain joins TRBV28 to TRBJ2-3, with 11 bases identical to TRBD1. The V gene's germline CDR1 is MDHEN and CDR2 SYDVKM. This CDR3 has 16 residues. After removal of 4 bases from V and 5 bases from J, the junction contained 8 bases not matched to a gene. The CDR3, as DNA: TGTGCCAGCAGTTGGGGCGGACAGGGGGCGAGAGATACGCAGTATTTT. Residues: CASSWGGQGARDTQYF.

V is TRBV4-2 and J is TRBJ2-3, with 8 bases identical to TRBD2. The V segment lost 0 bases and the J segment 4 bases; nucleotides outside the gene matches: 15. This CDR3 has 19 residues. Germline V gives CDR1 LGHNA, CDR2 YNFKEQ. For the CDR3, the DNA is TGTGCCAGCAGCCAAGATAAAAGCGTAACGGGGGGGCCCCCAGATACGCAGTATTTT. Residues: CASSQDKSVTGGPPDTQYF.

The genes are TRBV4-3 and TRBJ1-5; D is undetermined. Looked up from germline, CDR1 is LGHNA and CDR2 is YSLEER. V was pared by 0 bases and J by 6 bases, with 9 bases between. The CDR3 consists of 14 residues. This CDR3 is CASSQESRGQPQHF. In DNA, the CDR3 is TGCGCCAGCAGCCAAGAATCCCGCGGTCAGCCCCAGCATTTT.

There are a few counts of this clone. V is TRBV6-4 and J is TRBJ2-2; 12 nucleotides agree with TRBD1. The germline CDR1 and CDR2 sequences are MRHNA and SNTAGT. The CDR3 runs 17 residues. Unmatched junction bases numbered 6, after V lost 2 bases and J lost 5 bases. The DNA of the CDR3 is TGTGCCAGCAGTGACCGTGGGACAGGGGGCCGGACCGGGGAGCTGTTTTTT. Translation gives CASSDRGTGGRTGELFF.